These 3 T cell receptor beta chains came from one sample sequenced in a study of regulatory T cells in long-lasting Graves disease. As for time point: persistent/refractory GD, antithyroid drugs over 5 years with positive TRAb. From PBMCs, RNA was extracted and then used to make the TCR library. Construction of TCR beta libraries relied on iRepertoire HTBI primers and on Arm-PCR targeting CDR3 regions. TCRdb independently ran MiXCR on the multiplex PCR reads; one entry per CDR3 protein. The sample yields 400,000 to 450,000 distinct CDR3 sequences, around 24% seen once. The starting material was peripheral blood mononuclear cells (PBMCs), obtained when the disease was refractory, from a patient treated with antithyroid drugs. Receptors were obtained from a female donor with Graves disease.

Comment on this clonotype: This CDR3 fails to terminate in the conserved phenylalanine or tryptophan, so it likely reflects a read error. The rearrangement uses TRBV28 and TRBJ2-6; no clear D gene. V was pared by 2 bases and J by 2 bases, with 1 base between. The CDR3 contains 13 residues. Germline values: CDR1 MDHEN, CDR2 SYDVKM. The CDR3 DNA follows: TGTGCCAGCAGTTTACCTGGGGCCAACGTCCTGACTTCC. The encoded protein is CASSLPGANVLTS.

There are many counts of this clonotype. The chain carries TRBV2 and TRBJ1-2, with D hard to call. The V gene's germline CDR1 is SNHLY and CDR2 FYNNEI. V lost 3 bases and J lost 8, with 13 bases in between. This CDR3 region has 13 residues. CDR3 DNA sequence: TGTGCCAGCAGTGATGTCGGAGGAGGGGGCTACACCTTC. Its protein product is CASSDVGGGGYTF.

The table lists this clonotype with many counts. The CDR3 nucleotides are TGTGCCAGCAGCCTCTTAAACACTGAAGCTTTCTTT. This sequence encodes CASSLLNTEAFF. The V gene is TRBV7-9, the J gene TRBJ1-1; no clear D gene. Germline lookup yields CDR1 SEHNR and CDR2 FQNEAQ (reference sequence). CDR3 length: 12 residues. V gave up 5 bases and J gave up 2 bases, with 6 bases separating them.